These 10 T cell receptor beta chains originate from one sample sequenced in a study of T-cell reconstitution after alpha-beta-depleted transplantation in children. TCRbeta library construction was performed incorporating unique molecular identifiers. TCRdb re-derived calls from the PCR reads in MiXCR, one entry per CDR3 protein. The sample carries 500,000 or so distinct CDR3 sequences, roughly 11% recorded once. The input for sequencing was PBMCs, mostly from graft donor cells, taken 180 days after TCRalphabeta/CD19-depleted stem cell transplant. These TCRs come from a female patient between 2 and 15 years old who had a stem cell transplant for aplastic anemia, so the T cells may come from the graft donor.

The V gene is TRBV28, the J gene TRBJ2-2; D possibly corresponds to TRBD2 (6 bases). CDR3 size: 15 residues. Germline CDR1 MDHEN, CDR2 SYDVKM. Trimming took off 5 bases at V and 4 bases at J, with 14 bases between the two ends. CDR3 DNA sequence: TGTGCCAGCAGTCTGCTTAGCGGAAGCACCGGGGAGCTGTTTTTT. Protein: CASSLLSGSTGELFF. Complete variable domain (other parts from reference TRBV28 and TRBJ2-2): DVKVTQSSRYLVKRTGEKVFLECVQDMDHENMFWYRQDPGLGLRLIYFSYDVKMKEKGDIPEGYSVSREKKERFSLILESASTNQTSMYLCASSLLSGSTGELFFGEGSRLTVL.

Here the CDR3 reads CASSGTVEAFF. DNA of the CDR3: TGTGCCAGCAGCGGGACAGTTGAAGCTTTCTTT. V gene TRBV7-9 combines with J gene TRBJ1-1, with 7 positions matching TRBD1. The V segment lost 5 bases and the J segment 7 bases; nucleotides outside the gene matches: 1. The CDR3 runs 11 residues. In germline, CDR1 is SEHNR, CDR2 FQNEAQ (reference sequence).

J is TRBJ1-2 and V is TRBV7-9; the D is unclear. The V end lost 3 bases, the J end lost 6 bases, and 11 bases lay between the germline ends. The CDR3 sequence is 13 residues long. CDR1 and CDR2 (germline): SEHNR, FQNEAQ (reference sequence). The CDR3 coding sequence is TGTGCCAGCAGCTTGAGGGAGACGGATGGCTACACCTTC. Translating it yields CASSLRETDGYTF. Based on the CDR3 plus reference TRBV7-9 and TRBJ1-2, the full variable domain is DTGVSQNPRHKITKRGQNVTFRCDPISEHNRLYWYRQTLGQGPEFLTYFQNEAQLEKSRLLSDRFSAERPKGSFSTLEIQRTEQGDSAMYLCASSLRETDGYTFGSGTRLTVV.

The rearrangement uses TRBV27 and TRBJ2-1; TRBD2 matches 7 bases. The V and J ends lost 5 bases and 2 bases, in that order; junction bases with no gene match: 9. Germline CDR1 is MNHEY and CDR2 is SMNVEV (reference sequence). The CDR3 extends over 16 amino acids. The CDR3 here is CASSPRSGVAYNEQFF. The DNA for the CDR3 is TGTGCCAGCAGTCCACGGAGCGGGGTGGCCTACAATGAGCAGTTCTTC.

The genes are TRBV6-2 or TRBV6-3 and TRBJ2-3; D is possibly TRBD1 or TRBD2 (5 bases each). The CDR3 has 16 amino acids. Trimming took off 1 base at V and 0 bases at J, with 11 bases between the two ends. Germline V gene lookup returns CDR1 MNHEY and CDR2 SVGEGT. The CDR3 DNA follows: TGTGCCAGCAGTTACTTGAGGGGCAGCAGCACAGATACGCAGTATTTT. It is translated as CASSYLRGSSTDTQYF.

The chain joins TRBV10-3 to TRBJ2-1, with 15 bases identical to TRBD2. With 5 bases clipped from V and 2 bases from J, the junction kept 7 bases outside the gene matches. The length of the CDR3 is 18 residues. Germline-derived CDR1 and CDR2 are ENHRY and SYGVKD. CDR3 sequence reads: CAISFGGLAGGPYNEQFF. CDR3 sequence (DNA): TGTGCCATCAGTTTCGGGGGACTAGCGGGAGGTCCCTACAATGAGCAGTTCTTC.

There are a few counts of this clonotype. This chain joins TRBV3-1 and TRBJ2-5; the D is unclear. This CDR3 has 15 residues. Germline-derived CDR1 and CDR2 are LGHDT and YNNKEL (reference sequence). The ends were cut back, 1 base at V and 2 bases at J, with 11 bases in the middle. CDR3: CASSQVMRSQETQYF. The CDR3 nucleotides are TGTGCCAGCAGCCAAGTTATGAGGAGTCAAGAGACCCAGTACTTC.

In this sample, this clonotype turned up a few times. The chain combines TRBV24-1 with TRBJ1-2; TRBD1 is a possible D gene (6 bases). Trimming stripped 9 bases from V and 6 bases from J, with 10 bases between. Germline V gene sequence: CDR1 KGHDR, CDR2 SFDVKD. The CDR3 has 11 residues. The CDR3 spells CATAGGDGYTF. The CDR3 bases are TGTGCCACCGCGGGGGGCGATGGCTACACCTTC.

The rearrangement joins TRBV5-1 to TRBJ2-1, with TRBD1 identical over 7 bases. V trimming: 4 bases; J trimming: 10 bases; junction bases outside the gene matches: 8. CDR3 size: 13 residues. Germline CDR1 SGHRS, CDR2 YFSETQ. The CDR3 coding sequence is TGCGCCAGCAGCAGCTATCCGGACAGGGAGCAGTTCTTC. Its translation is CASSSYPDREQFF.

This clonotype was seen a few times. The rearrangement uses TRBV5-1 and TRBJ2-1, with a weak D call TRBD1 (5 bases). There are 16 residues in the CDR3. With 0 bases removed from V and 0 bases from J, the gap between germline ends came to 10 bases. Germline CDR1 SGHRS, CDR2 YFSETQ. DNA of the CDR3: TGCGCCAGCAGCTTGGTCAGGGTTGCCTCCTACAATGAGCAGTTCTTC. The encoded protein is CASSLVRVASYNEQFF.